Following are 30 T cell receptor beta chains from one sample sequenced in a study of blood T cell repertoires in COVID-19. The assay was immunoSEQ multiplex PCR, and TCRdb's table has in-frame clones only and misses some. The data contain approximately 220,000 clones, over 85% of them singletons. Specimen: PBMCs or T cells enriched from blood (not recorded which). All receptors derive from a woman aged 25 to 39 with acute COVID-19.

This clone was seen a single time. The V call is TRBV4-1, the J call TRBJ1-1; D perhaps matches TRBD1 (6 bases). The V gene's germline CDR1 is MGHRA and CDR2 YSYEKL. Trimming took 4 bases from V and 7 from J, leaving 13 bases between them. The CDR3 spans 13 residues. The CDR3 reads CASSLTRTVEAFF. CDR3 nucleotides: TGCGCCAGCAGCCTGACTCGGACAGTTGAAGCTTTCTTT.

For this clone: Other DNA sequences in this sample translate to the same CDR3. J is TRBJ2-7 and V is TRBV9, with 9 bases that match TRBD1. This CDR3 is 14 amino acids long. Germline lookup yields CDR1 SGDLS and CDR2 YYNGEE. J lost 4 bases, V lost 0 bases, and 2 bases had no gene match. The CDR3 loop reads CASSVGQGVYEQYF. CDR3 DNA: TGTGCCAGCAGCGTAGGACAGGGGGTATACGAGCAGTACTTC.

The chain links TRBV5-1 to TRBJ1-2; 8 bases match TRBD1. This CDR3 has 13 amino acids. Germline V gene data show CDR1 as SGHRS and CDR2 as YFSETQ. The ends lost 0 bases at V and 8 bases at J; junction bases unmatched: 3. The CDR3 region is CASSLAAGGGYTF. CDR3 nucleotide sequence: TGCGCCAGCAGCTTGGCGGCAGGGGGCGGCTACACCTTC.

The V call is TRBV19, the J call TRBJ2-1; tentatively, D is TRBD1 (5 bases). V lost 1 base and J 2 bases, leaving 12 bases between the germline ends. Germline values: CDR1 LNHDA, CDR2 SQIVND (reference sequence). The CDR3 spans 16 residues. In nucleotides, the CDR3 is TGTGCCAGTAGTATAGGACAGCTAGTAACCTACAATGAGCAGTTCTTC. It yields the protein CASSIGQLVTYNEQFF.

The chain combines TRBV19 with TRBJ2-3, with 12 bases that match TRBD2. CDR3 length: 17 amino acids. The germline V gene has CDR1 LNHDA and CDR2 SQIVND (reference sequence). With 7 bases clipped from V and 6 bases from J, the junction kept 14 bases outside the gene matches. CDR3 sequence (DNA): TGTGCCAGTAACCCGGCCTCACTAGCGGGGGGTGGTGATACGCAGTATTTT. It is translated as CASNPASLAGGGDTQYF.

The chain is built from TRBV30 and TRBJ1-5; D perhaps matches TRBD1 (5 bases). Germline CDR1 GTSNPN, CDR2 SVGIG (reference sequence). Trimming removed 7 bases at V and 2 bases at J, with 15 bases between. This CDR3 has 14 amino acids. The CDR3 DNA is TGTGCCTCCCAACCAACAGGAGGCAATCAGCCCCAGCATTTT. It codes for CASQPTGGNQPQHF.

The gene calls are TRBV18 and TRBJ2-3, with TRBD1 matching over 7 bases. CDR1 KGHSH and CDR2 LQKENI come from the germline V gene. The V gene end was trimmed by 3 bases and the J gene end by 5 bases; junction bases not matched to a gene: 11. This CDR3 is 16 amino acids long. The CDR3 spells CASSPPVQGSKDTQYF. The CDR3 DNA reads TGTGCCAGCTCACCCCCGGTACAGGGGAGTAAAGATACGCAGTATTTT.

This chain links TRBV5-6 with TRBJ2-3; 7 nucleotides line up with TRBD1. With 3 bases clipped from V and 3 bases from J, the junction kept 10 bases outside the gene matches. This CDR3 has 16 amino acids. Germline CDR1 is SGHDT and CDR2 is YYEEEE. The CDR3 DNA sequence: TGTGCCAGCAGCTCTTACAGGGGCAGCTTAACAGATACGCAGTATTTT. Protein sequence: CASSSYRGSLTDTQYF.

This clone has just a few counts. The CDR3 protein is CASSFASGVGMNTEAFF. The CDR3 bases are TGTGCCAGCAGTTTTGCTTCGGGAGTCGGTATGAACACTGAAGCTTTCTTT. The rearrangement joins TRBV27 to TRBJ1-1; D is ambiguous. The CDR3 is 17 amino acids. Germline V CDR1 and CDR2: MNHEY, SMNVEV (reference sequence). V lost 3 bases to trimming and J lost 0 bases, with 17 bases between them.

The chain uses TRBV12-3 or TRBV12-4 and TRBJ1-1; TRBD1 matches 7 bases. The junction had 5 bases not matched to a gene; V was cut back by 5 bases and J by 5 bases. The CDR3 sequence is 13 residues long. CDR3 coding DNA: TGTGCCAGCAGTGCGACAGGGACTACTGAAGCTTTCTTT. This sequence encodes CASSATGTTEAFF.

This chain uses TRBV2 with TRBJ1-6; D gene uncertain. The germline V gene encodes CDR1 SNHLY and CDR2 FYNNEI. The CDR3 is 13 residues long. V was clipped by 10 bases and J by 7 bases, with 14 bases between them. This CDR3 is CATSGSHNSPLHF. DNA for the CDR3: TGTGCCACCTCGGGGTCACACAATTCACCCCTCCACTTT.

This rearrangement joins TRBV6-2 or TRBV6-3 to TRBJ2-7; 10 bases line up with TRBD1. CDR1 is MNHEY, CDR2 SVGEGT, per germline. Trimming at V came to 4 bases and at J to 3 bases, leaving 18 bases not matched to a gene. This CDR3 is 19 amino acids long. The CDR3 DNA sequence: TGTGCCAGCAGTTCGAGCTCCGGACAGGGGGACTTTCAATACTACGAGCAGTACTTC. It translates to CASSSSSGQGDFQYYEQYF.

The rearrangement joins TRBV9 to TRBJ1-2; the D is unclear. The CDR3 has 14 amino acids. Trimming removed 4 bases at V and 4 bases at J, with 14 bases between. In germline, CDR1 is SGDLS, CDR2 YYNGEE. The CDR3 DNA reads TGTGCCAGCAGCCTAGAGGAGGAAATCTATGGCTACACCTTC. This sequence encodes CASSLEEEIYGYTF.

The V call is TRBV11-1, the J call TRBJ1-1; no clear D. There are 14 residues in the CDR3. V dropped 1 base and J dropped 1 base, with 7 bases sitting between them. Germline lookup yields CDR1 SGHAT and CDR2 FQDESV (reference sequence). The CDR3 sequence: CASSLVGGNTEAFF. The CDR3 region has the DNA TGTGCCAGCAGCTTAGTTGGAGGGAACACTGAAGCTTTCTTT.

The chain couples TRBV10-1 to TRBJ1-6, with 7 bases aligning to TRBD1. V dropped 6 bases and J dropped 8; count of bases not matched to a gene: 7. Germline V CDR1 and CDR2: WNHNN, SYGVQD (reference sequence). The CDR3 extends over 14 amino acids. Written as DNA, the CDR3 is TGCGCCAGCAGCCTGACAGGGTTGGATTCACCCCTCCACTTT. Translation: CASSLTGLDSPLHF.

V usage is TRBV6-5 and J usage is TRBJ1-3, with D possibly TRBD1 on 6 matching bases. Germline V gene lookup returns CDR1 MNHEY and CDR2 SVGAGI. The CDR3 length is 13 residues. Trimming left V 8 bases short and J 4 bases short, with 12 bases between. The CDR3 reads CASYTGQGNTIYF. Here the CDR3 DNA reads TGTGCCAGCTACACCGGACAGGGAAACACCATATATTTT.

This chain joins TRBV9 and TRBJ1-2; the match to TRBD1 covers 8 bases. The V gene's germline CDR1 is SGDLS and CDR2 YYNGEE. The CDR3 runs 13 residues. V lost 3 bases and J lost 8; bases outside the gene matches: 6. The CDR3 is CASSEWGQDGYTF. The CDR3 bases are TGTGCCAGCAGCGAGTGGGGACAGGACGGCTACACCTTC.

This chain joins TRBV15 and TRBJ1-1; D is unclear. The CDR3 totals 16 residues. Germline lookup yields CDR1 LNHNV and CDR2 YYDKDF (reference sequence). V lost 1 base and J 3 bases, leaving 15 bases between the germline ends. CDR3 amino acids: CATSRGAGGQYTEAFF. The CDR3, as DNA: TGTGCCACCAGCAGAGGGGCGGGTGGGCAGTACACTGAAGCTTTCTTT.

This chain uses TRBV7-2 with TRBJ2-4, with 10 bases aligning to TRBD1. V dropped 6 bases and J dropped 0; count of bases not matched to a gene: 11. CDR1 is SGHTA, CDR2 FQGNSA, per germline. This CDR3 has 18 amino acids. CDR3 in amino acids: CASRPDRGLSAAKNIQYF. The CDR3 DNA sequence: TGTGCCAGCAGACCCGACAGGGGGCTAAGCGCAGCCAAAAACATTCAGTACTTC. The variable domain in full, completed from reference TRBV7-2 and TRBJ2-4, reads GAGVSQSPSNKVTEKGKDVELRCDPISGHTALYWYRQSLGQGLEFLIYFQGNSAPDKSGLPSDRFSAERTGGSVSTLTIQRTQQEDSAVYLCASRPDRGLSAAKNIQYFGAGTRLSVL.

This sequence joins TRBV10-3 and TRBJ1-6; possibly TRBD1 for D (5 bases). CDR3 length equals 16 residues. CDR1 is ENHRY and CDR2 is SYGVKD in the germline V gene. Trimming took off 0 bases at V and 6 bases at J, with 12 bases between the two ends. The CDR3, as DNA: TGTGCCATCAGTGAGTCTCTAGGGGCAGGTAATTCACCCCTCCACTTT. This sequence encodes CAISESLGAGNSPLHF.

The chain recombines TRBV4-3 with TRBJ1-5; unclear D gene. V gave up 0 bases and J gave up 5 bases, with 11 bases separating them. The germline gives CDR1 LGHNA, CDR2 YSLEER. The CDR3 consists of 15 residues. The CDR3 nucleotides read TGCGCCAGCAGCCAAGATACAGCCTCTCATCAGCCCCAGCATTTT. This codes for CASSQDTASHQPQHF.

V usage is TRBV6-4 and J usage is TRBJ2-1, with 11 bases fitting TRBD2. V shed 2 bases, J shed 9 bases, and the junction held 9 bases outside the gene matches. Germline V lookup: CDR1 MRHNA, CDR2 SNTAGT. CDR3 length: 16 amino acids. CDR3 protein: CASSDDSTSGVGEQFF. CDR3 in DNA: TGTGCCAGCAGTGACGACTCGACTAGCGGGGTCGGTGAGCAGTTCTTC.

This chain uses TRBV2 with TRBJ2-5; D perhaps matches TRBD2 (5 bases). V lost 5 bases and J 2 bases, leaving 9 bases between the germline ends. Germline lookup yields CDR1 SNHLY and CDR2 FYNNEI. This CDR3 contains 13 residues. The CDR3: CASSTGWQETQYF. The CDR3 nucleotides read TGTGCCAGCAGTACGGGGTGGCAAGAGACCCAGTACTTC.

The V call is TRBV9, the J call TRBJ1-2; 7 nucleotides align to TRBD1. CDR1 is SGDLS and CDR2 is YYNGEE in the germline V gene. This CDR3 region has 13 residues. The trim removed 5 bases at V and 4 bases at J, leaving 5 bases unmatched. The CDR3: CASRGGRGYGYTF. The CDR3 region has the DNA TGTGCCAGCAGAGGGGGCAGGGGCTATGGCTACACCTTC.

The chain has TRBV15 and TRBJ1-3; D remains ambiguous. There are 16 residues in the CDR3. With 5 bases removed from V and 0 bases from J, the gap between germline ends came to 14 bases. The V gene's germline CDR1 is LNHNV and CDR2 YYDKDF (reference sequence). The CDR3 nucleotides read TGTGCCACCAGCCTCTATATGCCAGGCTCTGGAAACACCATATATTTT. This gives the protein CATSLYMPGSGNTIYF.

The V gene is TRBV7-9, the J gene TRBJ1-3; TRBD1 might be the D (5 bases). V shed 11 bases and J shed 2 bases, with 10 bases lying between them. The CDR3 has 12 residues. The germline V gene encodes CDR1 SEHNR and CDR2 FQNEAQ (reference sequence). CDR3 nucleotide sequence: TGTGCCGTTCAGGGCCCTGGAAACACCATATATTTT. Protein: CAVQGPGNTIYF.

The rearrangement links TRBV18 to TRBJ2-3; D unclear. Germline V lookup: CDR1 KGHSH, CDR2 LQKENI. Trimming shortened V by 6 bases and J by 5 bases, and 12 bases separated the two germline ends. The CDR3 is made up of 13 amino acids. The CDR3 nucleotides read TGTGCCAGCTCGTCCGGTATCGGAGATACGCAGTATTTT. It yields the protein CASSSGIGDTQYF.

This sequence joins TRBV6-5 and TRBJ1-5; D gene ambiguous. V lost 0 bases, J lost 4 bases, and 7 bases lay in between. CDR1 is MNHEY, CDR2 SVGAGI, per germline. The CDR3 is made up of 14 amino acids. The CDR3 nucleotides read TGTGCCAGCAGTTACTCGACGGGAAATCAGCCCCAGCATTTT. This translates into CASSYSTGNQPQHF.

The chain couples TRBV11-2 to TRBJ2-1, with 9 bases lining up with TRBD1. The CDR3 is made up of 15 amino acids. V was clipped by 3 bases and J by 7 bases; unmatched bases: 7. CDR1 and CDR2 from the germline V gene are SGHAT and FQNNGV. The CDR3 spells CASSFSGTGLNEQFF. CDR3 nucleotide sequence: TGTGCCAGCAGCTTTTCCGGGACAGGGTTGAATGAGCAGTTCTTC.

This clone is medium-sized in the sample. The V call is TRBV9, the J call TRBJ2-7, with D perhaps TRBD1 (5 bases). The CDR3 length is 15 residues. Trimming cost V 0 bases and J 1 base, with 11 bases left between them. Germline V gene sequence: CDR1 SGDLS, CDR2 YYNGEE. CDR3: CASSVGAGKSYEQYF. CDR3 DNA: TGTGCCAGCAGCGTAGGGGCAGGGAAGTCCTACGAGCAGTACTTC.